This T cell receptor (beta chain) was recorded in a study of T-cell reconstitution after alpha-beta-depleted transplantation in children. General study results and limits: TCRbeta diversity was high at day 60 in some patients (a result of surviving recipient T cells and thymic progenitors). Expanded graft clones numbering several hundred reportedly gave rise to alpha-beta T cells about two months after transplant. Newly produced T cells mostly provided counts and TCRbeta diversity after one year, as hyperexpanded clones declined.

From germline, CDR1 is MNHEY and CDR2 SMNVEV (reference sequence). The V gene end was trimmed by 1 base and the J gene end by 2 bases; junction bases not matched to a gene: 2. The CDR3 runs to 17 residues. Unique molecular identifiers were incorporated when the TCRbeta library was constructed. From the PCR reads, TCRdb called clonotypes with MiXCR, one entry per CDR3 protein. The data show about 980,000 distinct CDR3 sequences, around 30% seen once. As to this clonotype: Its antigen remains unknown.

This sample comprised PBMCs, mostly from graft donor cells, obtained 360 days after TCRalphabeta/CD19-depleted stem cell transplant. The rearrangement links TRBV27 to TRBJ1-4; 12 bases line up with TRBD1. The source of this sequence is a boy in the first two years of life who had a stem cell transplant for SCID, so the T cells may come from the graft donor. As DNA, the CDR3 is TGTGCCAGCAGTTTATTGGGACAGGGGGCCACTAATGAAAAACTGTTTTTT. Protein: CASSLLGQGATNEKLFF.